The rows below give T cell receptor beta chains drawn from one sample of a study of cytomegalovirus exposure and HLA in healthy donors. The table came from immunoSEQ multiplex PCR; TCRdb's copy has only in-frame clones and leaves some out. This table has about 250,000 clones, roughly 87% appearing once. The sample was PBMCs. These receptors were obtained from a man between 18 and 35 years old in good health and CMV-seropositive. The CDR3 runs from the conserved cysteine through the conserved F or W. The D gene is left open where the match is weak. Some rows mark clone size as missing; the rest say once, few, many or name a class of expanded clone.

J gene	V gene	D gene	clone size	CDR3 DNA	CDR3 protein
TRBJ1-2	TRBV18	TRBD1	.	TGTGCCAGCTCACCCGGACAGGACCGAGGTGGCTACACCTTC	CASSPGQDRGGYTF
TRBJ2-7	TRBV2	.	few	TGTGCCTCGGCTCAGAGCTACGAGCAGTACTTC	CASAQSYEQYF
TRBJ2-7	TRBV7-2	TRBD2	.	TGTGCCAGCAGCTTAGGTGGACTAGCGGGAGGGCCTCTCTACGAGCAGTACTTC	CASSLGGLAGGPLYEQYF
TRBJ2-1	TRBV6-5	.	.	TGTGCCAGCAGTACCGGGACTGCCTCCTACAATGAGCAGTTCTTC	CASSTGTASYNEQFF
TRBJ1-5	TRBV6-1	.	.	TGTGCCAGCCAATTAGGAATAAGCAATCAGCCCCAGCATTTT	CASQLGISNQPQHF
TRBJ2-6	TRBV2	.	.	TGTGCCAGCAGTGATCGGTGGGGGGGCACTGGGGCCAACGTCCTGACTTTC	CASSDRWGGTGANVLTF
TRBJ1-5	TRBV7-9	TRBD1	.	TGTGCCAGCAGCTTAGTGGGGACAGGGGGTCAACAGCCCCAGCATTTT	CASSLVGTGGQQPQHF
TRBJ1-1	TRBV6-5	.	few	TGTGCCAGCAGTACTCGGGGAGGCAACACTGAAGCTTTCTTT	CASSTRGGNTEAFF
TRBJ1-1	TRBV2	.	.	TGTGCCAGCCGAATGGACGGGGACACTGAAGCTTTCTTT	CASRMDGDTEAFF
TRBJ1-1	TRBV2	.	.	TGTGCCAGCAGTCGGTACATGAACACTGAAGCTTTCTTT	CASSRYMNTEAFF
TRBJ2-3	TRBV5-1	.	.	TGCGCCAGCAGCTTATGGGGCCGAGATACGCAGTATTTT	CASSLWGRDTQYF
TRBJ2-7	TRBV6-1	.	.	TGTGCCAGCAGTGAAGCTTCCGGGGCGTACCTTTACAAGCAGTACTTC	CASSEASGAYLYKQYF
TRBJ2-3	TRBV30	.	.	TGTGCCTGGAGTGTACAGGGCCCAGATACGCAGTATTTT	CAWSVQGPDTQYF
TRBJ2-1	TRBV30	TRBD2	.	TGTGCCTGGTCTTCACTAGCGGGAGGGCTATACAATGAGCAGTTCTTC	CAWSSLAGGLYNEQFF
TRBJ2-1	TRBV15	.	.	TGTGCCACCAGCAGGGGGTATGAGCAGTTCTTC	CATSRGYEQFF
TRBJ2-1	TRBV10-1	TRBD1	once	TGCGCCAGCAGCCTGCAGGGGGCAAATGAGCAGTTCTTC	CASSLQGANEQFF
TRBJ1-5	TRBV5-1	.	.	TGCGCCAGCAGCTTACAGGGCAATCAGCCCCAGCATTTT	CASSLQGNQPQHF
TRBJ2-1	TRBV5-1	.	.	TGCGCCAGCAGCCCCCCCGTTAGGCACAATGAGCAGTTCTTC	CASSPPVRHNEQFF
TRBJ1-5	TRBV27	.	.	TGTGCCAGCAGTTTTCGCGCATATAGCAATCAGCCCCAGCATTTT	CASSFRAYSNQPQHF
TRBJ2-3	TRBV5-6	TRBD2	few	TGTGCCAGCAGCTTGGGGGGAGGGCCATTGTTAGATACGCAGTATTTT	CASSLGGGPLLDTQYF
TRBJ1-4	TRBV5-1	TRBD1	.	TGCGCCAGCAGCTTGGCCGACAGGGTGCATGAAAAACTGTTTTTT	CASSLADRVHEKLFF
TRBJ1-5	TRBV7-9	.	.	TGTGCCAGCAGCTTAACAGATAGCAATCAGCCCCAGCATTTT	CASSLTDSNQPQHF
TRBJ1-1	TRBV19	.	few	TGTGCCAGTAGTATTGAGCGTATAGGGGTGAACACTGAAGCTTTCTTT	CASSIERIGVNTEAFF
TRBJ1-5	TRBV6-1	.	.	TGTGCCAGCAGTGCTTGGGGAGCACAGCCCCAGCATTTT	CASSAWGAQPQHF
TRBJ2-7	TRBV27	TRBD1	once	TGTGCCAGCAGTTCGGCCGGGACAGACTCCTACGAGCAGTACTTC	CASSSAGTDSYEQYF
TRBJ2-7	TRBV6-5	TRBD2	.	TGTGCCAGCACAGGACTAGCGGGAGTTGGTGAGCAGTACTTC	CASTGLAGVGEQYF
TRBJ1-2	TRBV27	TRBD1	few	TGTGCCACCCGGGACAGTGAGAGCTACACCTTC	CATRDSESYTF
TRBJ2-1	TRBV2	TRBD2	.	TGTGCCAGCACCGGCGGGAGGGAGCTTGAGCAGTTCTTC	CASTGGRELEQFF
TRBJ2-7	TRBV2	TRBD1	.	TGTGCCAGCAGTGGACAGGGGCACGAGCAGTACTTC	CASSGQGHEQYF
TRBJ1-2	TRBV11-1	.	.	TGTGCCAGCAGCCGAAGTCAGGGGAGAAACTATGGCTACACCTTC	CASSRSQGRNYGYTF
TRBJ2-7	TRBV5-1	.	.	TGCGCCAGCAGCCCTGGACTGGGTGACGAGCAGTACTTC	CASSPGLGDEQYF
TRBJ2-7	TRBV5-1	.	once	TGCGCCAGCAGCAAGGGACAACAAGGGAACCTTCGCGAGCAGTACTTC	CASSKGQQGNLREQYF
TRBJ1-2	TRBV29-1	.	.	TGCAGCGTTGATGGGTCGCGTGGCTACACCTTC	CSVDGSRGYTF
TRBJ1-2	TRBV4-1	.	.	TGCGCCAGCAGCCAAGACGAACAGGGCTATGGCTACACCTTC	CASSQDEQGYGYTF
TRBJ2-5	TRBV9	TRBD2	once	TGTGCCAGCAGCGCTTCCGTAGCGGGAGGGCATCAAGAGACCCAGTACTTC	CASSASVAGGHQETQYF
TRBJ1-5	TRBV19	.	.	TGTGCCAGTAGTGGGGTCCAAAGGACCTCTCAGCCCCAGCATTTT	CASSGVQRTSQPQHF
TRBJ2-7	TRBV7-2	.	.	TGTGCCAGCAGCTTAGGTTTGAACGAGCAGTACTTC	CASSLGLNEQYF
TRBJ2-7	TRBV6-5	TRBD1	.	TGTGCCAGCAGTATGACAGGGTTGTCCTACGAGCAGTACTTC	CASSMTGLSYEQYF
TRBJ1-1	TRBV28	.	.	TGTGCCACCCAGATGGGGGGAGGGAACACTGAAGCTTTCTTT	CATQMGGGNTEAFF
TRBJ2-3	TRBV7-9	TRBD2	.	TGTGCCAGCAGCTTTCTAACCGGGACTAGCGGGAGCGCAGATACGCAGTATTTT	CASSFLTGTSGSADTQYF
TRBJ2-5	TRBV14	.	.	TGTGCCAGCAGCCAAGCCAAATCCTCACCGGAGTTAGGGGAGACCCAGTACTTC	CASSQAKSSPELGETQYF
TRBJ2-7	TRBV27	TRBD1	.	TGTGCCAGCAGTTTAAGGGGCAGGGGGCTGTACGAGCAGTACTTC	CASSLRGRGLYEQYF
TRBJ2-7	TRBV7-8	TRBD1	.	TGTGCCAGCAGCTTGACGACAGGGTACGAGCAGTACTTC	CASSLTTGYEQYF
TRBJ2-7	TRBV2	.	.	TGTGCCAGCAGTGTCGGGGAGAGTGTTTACGAGCAGTACTTC	CASSVGESVYEQYF
TRBJ1-2	TRBV5-4	.	many	TGTGCCAGCAGCTTGGCCGTACAGCATGGCTACACCTTC	CASSLAVQHGYTF
TRBJ2-1	TRBV6-5	.	.	TGTGCCAGCAGCTGGACTCCTAGCTCCTACAATGAGCAGTTCTTC	CASSWTPSSYNEQFF
TRBJ2-5	TRBV7-7	TRBD2	.	TGTGCCAGCAGCTTGATCGCGGGAGGGGAGACCCAGTACTTC	CASSLIAGGETQYF
TRBJ2-3	TRBV5-1	.	.	TGCGCCAGCAGCGCTGGGACTAGCACAGATACGCAGTATTTT	CASSAGTSTDTQYF
TRBJ1-4	TRBV10-3	.	.	TGTGCCATCAGGGAGGCTAATGAAAAACTGTTTTTT	CAIREANEKLFF
TRBJ1-1	TRBV28	.	.	TGTGCCAGCAGTCCCCCCAATCTTAACACTGAAGCTTTCTTT	CASSPPNLNTEAFF
TRBJ1-3	TRBV5-6	.	once	TGTGCCAGCAGCTTGGAGGGGACTGGAAACACCATATATTTT	CASSLEGTGNTIYF
TRBJ2-3	TRBV6-4	TRBD2	.	TGTGCCAGCAGTGACTCCGGACTAGCAACAGATACGCAGTATTTT	CASSDSGLATDTQYF
TRBJ1-3	TRBV6-1	.	.	TGTGCCAGCAGTGGAAATCGGGGGACCAGCTCTGGAAACACCATATATTTT	CASSGNRGTSSGNTIYF
TRBJ2-6	TRBV18	.	.	TGTGCCAGCTCACCTATCTTAGGGGTCGGGGCCAACGTCCTGACTTTC	CASSPILGVGANVLTF
TRBJ2-2	TRBV2	.	few	TGTGCCAGCAGTGAATGGTTCACCGGGGAGCTGTTTTTT	CASSEWFTGELFF
TRBJ2-1	TRBV2	.	.	TGTGCCAGCAGTATTCGACCAAGCTCCTACAATGAGCAGTTCTTC	CASSIRPSSYNEQFF